Presented here are 24 T cell receptor beta chains from one specimen sequenced in a study of CD8 T cells in Susac syndrome. Random hexamers were used to reverse transcribe roughly 0.5 to 1 ug of RNA. TCRdb reprocessed the immunoSEQ multiplex PCR reads via MiXCR and lists one record per CDR3 protein. The table has some 70,000 distinct CDR3 sequences, around 95% seen once; the top ten hold about 0.61%. The sequencing input was CD8+ T cells from PBMCs. These receptors were taken from a human donor with multiple sclerosis.

In its sample, this clonotype was seen once. The V and J genes are TRBV11-2 and TRBJ2-2, with 7 nucleotides matching TRBD1. J was trimmed by 5 bases and V by 6 bases; bases with no gene match: 9. This CDR3 has 15 amino acids. From germline, CDR1 is SGHAT and CDR2 FQNNGV. The CDR3 reads CASRRQGTKTGELFF. CDR3 DNA sequence: TGTGCCAGCAGACGACAGGGAACCAAGACCGGGGAGCTGTTTTTT.

This sequence joins TRBV27 and TRBJ2-7, with D unclear. CDR3 size: 16 residues. CDR1 is MNHEY and CDR2 is SMNVEV in the germline V gene (reference sequence). V was clipped by 2 bases and J by 2 bases, with 16 bases between them. The DNA of the CDR3 is TGTGCCAGCAGTTTAACGTCCGCCAGCCCCCCCTACGAGCAGTACTTC. Amino acid sequence: CASSLTSASPPYEQYF.

The rearrangement joins TRBV4-3 to TRBJ2-2; 12 positions agree with TRBD2. J lost 6 bases, V lost 0 bases, and 8 bases had no gene match. Germline V gene sequence: CDR1 LGHNA, CDR2 YSLEER. This CDR3 is 18 amino acids long. The CDR3 is CASSQDLAGGPYSGELFF. CDR3 DNA: TGCGCCAGCAGCCAAGATCTAGCGGGGGGGCCTTATTCCGGGGAGCTGTTTTTT.

The chain recombines TRBV28 with TRBJ2-3; D remains ambiguous. The CDR3 consists of 15 residues. V was cut by 3 bases and J by 0 bases, with 10 bases left in between. In germline, CDR1 is MDHEN, CDR2 SYDVKM. The CDR3 DNA is TGTGCCAGCAGTTTCCAGGCGGCAAGCACAGATACGCAGTATTTT. Its protein is CASSFQAASTDTQYF.

The V gene is TRBV25-1, the J gene TRBJ2-7; possible D gene TRBD1, 5 bases. Trimming removed 0 bases at V and 2 bases at J, with 8 bases between. The germline gives CDR1 MGHDK, CDR2 SYGVNS. CDR3 length: 14 residues. CDR3 region: CASSEYRQTYEQYF. DNA of the CDR3: TGTGCCAGCAGTGAATATAGACAGACCTACGAGCAGTACTTC.

J is TRBJ2-1 and V is TRBV6-5, with 7 bases matching TRBD2. V dropped 4 bases and J dropped 5; count of bases not matched to a gene: 11. The germline V gene has CDR1 MNHEY and CDR2 SVGAGI. The CDR3 extends over 16 amino acids. The CDR3 spells CASSSIDGGGDNEQFF. The DNA of the CDR3 is TGTGCCAGCAGTTCGATAGATGGCGGGGGTGACAATGAGCAGTTCTTC.

The chain uses TRBV27 and TRBJ2-1, with 9 bases identical to TRBD2. From germline, CDR1 is MNHEY and CDR2 SMNVEV (reference sequence). The CDR3 loop spans 15 amino acids. J gave up 7 bases and V 3 bases, and 7 bases lay outside the gene matches. CDR3 sequence: CASSFAGGPGNEQFF. In DNA form, the CDR3 reads TGTGCCAGCAGTTTTGCGGGAGGGCCGGGTAATGAGCAGTTCTTC.

The rearrangement joins TRBV7-2 to TRBJ2-1, with 10 bases identical to TRBD2. Trimming took 2 bases from V and 4 from J; bases not matched to a gene: 5. Per the germline V gene, CDR1 is SGHTA and CDR2 is FQGNSA. The length of the CDR3 is 16 residues. CDR3 coding DNA: TGTGCCAGCAGCTTAATCCTAGCGGGGGCATACAATGAGCAGTTCTTC. Residues: CASSLILAGAYNEQFF.

V and J are TRBV28 and TRBJ1-5; D ambiguous. Between the trimmed V and J ends, which lost 8 bases and 4 bases, there was a span of 12 bases. The germline V gene encodes CDR1 MDHEN and CDR2 SYDVKM. CDR3 size: 13 residues. CDR3 sequence reads: CASENFGNQPQHF. The CDR3 DNA reads as TGTGCCAGCGAAAATTTCGGTAATCAGCCCCAGCATTTT.

The V call is TRBV24-1, the J call TRBJ2-3; 10 nucleotides match TRBD1. Germline CDR1 and CDR2: KGHDR and SFDVKD. The V gene end was trimmed by 6 bases and the J gene end by 6 bases; junction bases not matched to a gene: 8. The CDR3 has 15 amino acids. Here the CDR3 DNA reads TGTGCCACCAGTAACCCGGGACAGGGGTTCGATACGCAGTATTTT. Translated: CATSNPGQGFDTQYF.

The chain combines TRBV28 with TRBJ2-1; tentatively, D is TRBD1 or TRBD2 (5 bases each). The germline V and J ends were trimmed by 3 bases and 7 bases, with 16 bases remaining between them. The CDR3 covers 15 residues. The germline V gene encodes CDR1 MDHEN and CDR2 SYDVKM. CDR3: CASSLGVVGMNEQFF. CDR3 coding DNA: TGTGCCAGCAGTTTGGGGGTGGTAGGGATGAATGAGCAGTTCTTC.

This clonotype was seen just once. V gene TRBV2 combines with J gene TRBJ2-7; TRBD1 matches 10 bases. Germline V gene lookup returns CDR1 SNHLY and CDR2 FYNNEI. Trimming cost V 2 bases and J 3 bases; bases outside gene matches: 13. The CDR3 consists of 18 residues. The CDR3 is CASSELAGGQGLVYEQYF. In nucleotides, the CDR3 is TGTGCCAGCAGTGAACTAGCAGGGGGACAGGGGTTGGTCTACGAGCAGTACTTC.

V and J are TRBV4-1 and TRBJ2-7; the D gene is possibly TRBD1 (6 bases). Germline lookup yields CDR1 MGHRA and CDR2 YSYEKL. The CDR3 runs 14 residues. V lost 2 bases to trimming and J lost 1 base, with 9 bases between them. CDR3 nucleotides: TGCGCCAGCAGCCAAACGACAGGTTCCTACGAGCAGTACTTC. Its translation is CASSQTTGSYEQYF.

The chain has TRBV29-1 and TRBJ2-7; D is possibly TRBD2 (6 bases). CDR3 length: 17 amino acids. Germline V gene sequence: CDR1 SQVTM, CDR2 ANQGSEA. The V end lost 7 bases, the J end lost 0 bases, and 25 bases lay between the germline ends. CDR3: CSARLPRLADYSYEQYF. In DNA form, the CDR3 reads TGCAGCGCCCGATTACCCCGATTAGCGGATTACTCCTACGAGCAGTACTTC.

This chain connects TRBV20-1 to TRBJ2-7; D unclear. V shed 0 bases and J shed 3 bases, with 12 bases lying between them. Germline-derived CDR1 and CDR2 are DFQATT and SNEGSKA (reference sequence). This CDR3 has 14 amino acids. The CDR3 sequence: CSARDRVEGYEQYF. CDR3 sequence (DNA): TGCAGTGCTAGAGATAGGGTAGAAGGCTACGAGCAGTACTTC.

This chain joins TRBV28 and TRBJ2-1; weak D call: TRBD2 (6 bases). CDR1 and CDR2 (germline): MDHEN, SYDVKM. The CDR3 sequence is 14 residues long. The V end lost 6 bases, the J end lost 3 bases, and 12 bases lay between the germline ends. In DNA form, the CDR3 reads TGTGCCAGCAGACCTTTGGACTACTACAATGAGCAGTTCTTC. Protein sequence: CASRPLDYYNEQFF.

V gene TRBV27 combines with J gene TRBJ2-7; D is undetermined. The V gene lost 6 bases and the J gene lost 4 bases, with 10 bases spanning the gap. The CDR3 totals 12 residues. Germline V gene data show CDR1 as MNHEY and CDR2 as SMNVEV (reference sequence). CDR3 sequence: CASSHMGYEQYF. DNA of the CDR3: TGTGCCAGCAGCCACATGGGTTACGAGCAGTACTTC.

This chain links TRBV19 with TRBJ2-1, with a weak D call TRBD2 (6 bases). This CDR3 is 15 amino acids long. With 3 bases removed from V and 2 bases from J, the gap between germline ends came to 11 bases. The germline gives CDR1 LNHDA, CDR2 SQIVND (reference sequence). CDR3 DNA: TGTGCCAGTAGTATCAAAGCGGGCCCCTACAATGAGCAGTTCTTC. This sequence encodes CASSIKAGPYNEQFF.

The rearrangement links TRBV7-3 to TRBJ1-1; D is perhaps TRBD1 (6 bases). V was clipped by 0 bases and J by 0 bases, with 8 bases between them. Germline assignment: CDR1 SGHTA and CDR2 FQGTGA. This CDR3 comprises 15 residues. CDR3 sequence (DNA): TGTGCCAGCAGCTTAACGGACAGACTGAACACTGAAGCTTTCTTT. It yields the protein CASSLTDRLNTEAFF.

The V gene is TRBV28, the J gene TRBJ1-5; 7 positions match TRBD1. Germline-derived CDR1 and CDR2 are MDHEN and SYDVKM. This CDR3 spans 14 amino acids. Germline trimming cut 7 bases from V and 1 base from J; bases unmatched to any gene: 4. The CDR3 sequence: CASNLQGSNQPQHF. The CDR3 region has the DNA TGTGCCAGCAACTTACAGGGGAGCAATCAGCCCCAGCATTTT.

The V and J genes are TRBV20-1 and TRBJ2-7, with 9 bases fitting TRBD2. CDR3 length: 15 amino acids. The germline V gene encodes CDR1 DFQATT and CDR2 SNEGSKA (reference sequence). The junction had 7 bases not matched to a gene; V was cut back by 0 bases and J by 4 bases. This chain's CDR3 is CSARDLAGGRYEQYF. CDR3 bases: TGCAGTGCTAGAGATTTGGCGGGAGGGCGTTACGAGCAGTACTTC.

The chain carries TRBV6-1 and TRBJ2-7; TRBD1 agrees at 11 bases. The CDR3 length is 14 residues. V lost 7 bases to trimming and J lost 3 bases; unmatched junction nucleotides: 5. The V gene's germline CDR1 is MNHNS and CDR2 SASEGT. CDR3 protein: CASKTGTGGYEQYF. The CDR3 bases are TGTGCCAGCAAGACCGGGACAGGGGGCTACGAGCAGTACTTC.

CDR3 protein: CSAQAGAGELFF. DNA for the CDR3: TGCAGCGCCCAGGCGGGGGCTGGGGAGCTGTTTTTT. This sequence joins TRBV29-1 and TRBJ2-2, with TRBD2 as a possible D gene (7 bases). The CDR3 length is 12 residues. Trimming pared 7 bases from V and 8 bases from J, leaving 14 bases between. The germline CDR1 and CDR2 sequences are SQVTM and ANQGSEA.

The rearrangement joins TRBV6-5 to TRBJ2-6; D gene ambiguous. Trimming removed 4 bases from V and 2 bases from J, with 3 bases in between. The CDR3 length is 13 residues. The V gene's germline CDR1 is MNHEY and CDR2 SVGAGI. The CDR3 nucleotides are TGTGCCAGCAGTTTAACTGGGGCCAACGTCCTGACTTTC. Its translation is CASSLTGANVLTF.